This TCR beta chain originates from a study of shared clonotypes between healthy human individuals. Study overall: Per donor, CD8 memory used one plate, CD8 naive used two, CD4 memory used three and CD4 naive used three.

As for this clone: Its antigen remains unknown.

Whole-study results and caveats: The four-donor shared clonotypes exceeded non-shared clonotypes in generation probability, with non-shared ones scoring lower. Only blood was sampled, and tissue TCR repertoires likely differ from blood ones.

The CDR3 consists of 14 residues. Trimming removed 6 bases at V and 2 bases at J, with 12 bases between. Germline V lookup: CDR1 SNHLY, CDR2 FYNNEI. Study processing details: Filtering differed for immunoSEQ, which gave only junction sequences without quality scores. Sequencing was performed with immunoSEQ multiplex PCR; in TCRdb, only in-frame clones are kept and a portion is missing. The V and J calls and clone size are taken from that table; D and trimming were inferred from the DNA. The table records a few million clones, just over 90% of them present only once. The specimen sequenced was naive CD4+ T cells sorted from blood. Described subset: CD45RA+ positively selected. J is TRBJ2-3 and V is TRBV2; D perhaps matches TRBD1 (5 bases). The receptor was derived from a man between 18 and 35 years old in good health. CDR3 nucleotide sequence: TGTGCCAGCAGGGTAAGGGGCTACACAGATACGCAGTATTTT. This gives the protein CASRVRGYTDTQYF.